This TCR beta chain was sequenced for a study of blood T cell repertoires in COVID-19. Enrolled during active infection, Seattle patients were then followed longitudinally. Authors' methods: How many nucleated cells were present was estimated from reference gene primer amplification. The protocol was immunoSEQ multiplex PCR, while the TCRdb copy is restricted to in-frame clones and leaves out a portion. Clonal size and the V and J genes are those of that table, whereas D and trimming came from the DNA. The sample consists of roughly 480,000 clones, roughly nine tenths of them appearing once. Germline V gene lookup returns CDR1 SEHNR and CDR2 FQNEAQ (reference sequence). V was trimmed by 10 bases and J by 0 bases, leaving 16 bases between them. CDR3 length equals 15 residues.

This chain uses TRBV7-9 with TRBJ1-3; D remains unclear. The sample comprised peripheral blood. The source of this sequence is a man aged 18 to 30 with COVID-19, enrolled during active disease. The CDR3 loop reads CATNLGGISGNTIYF. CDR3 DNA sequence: TGTGCCACCAATCTAGGAGGGATCTCTGGAAACACCATATATTTT.